These 15 T cell receptor beta chains were sequenced from one sample in a study of cytomegalovirus exposure and HLA in healthy donors (dated by TCRdb to the late 2010s). The method behind the library was the immunoSEQ multiplex PCR assay. TCRdb stores this immuneACCESS table with in-frame sequences only. Part of the clones is absent; in the studies checked, under half of the shortfall reflects unresolved V genes, and no reason is known for the rest. The sample table contains 200,000 or so clones; only one count was recorded for around 84% of them. In total, the top ten clones hold 10% to 15% of the sample. The sequencing input was PBMCs. Source of these receptors: a woman under 40 in good health and CMV-seropositive.

This chain connects TRBV11-1 to TRBJ2-1, with TRBD2 matching over 7 bases. Germline values: CDR1 SGHAT, CDR2 FQDESV (reference sequence). With 2 bases clipped from V and 8 bases from J, the junction kept 9 bases outside the gene matches. The CDR3 runs 15 residues. CDR3 nucleotides: TGTGCCAGCAGCTTAAGTGTGGGAGGGCCCTATGAGCAGTTCTTC. It is translated as CASSLSVGGPYEQFF.

The chain recombines TRBV5-1 with TRBJ1-1, with D hard to call. This CDR3 is 16 amino acids long. In germline, CDR1 is SGHRS, CDR2 YFSETQ. Trimming shortened V by 1 base and J by 0 bases, and 13 bases separated the two germline ends. CDR3 loop: CASSLRAGSLNTEAFF. The DNA for the CDR3 is TGCGCCAGCAGCTTGAGGGCGGGGAGTTTGAACACTGAAGCTTTCTTT. Using reference TRBV5-1 and TRBJ1-1 for the parts outside the CDR3, the full variable domain is KAGVTQTPRYLIKTRGQQVTLSCSPISGHRSVSWYQQTPGQGLQFLFEYFSETQRNKGNFPGRFSGRQFSNSRSEMNVSTLELGDSALYLCASSLRAGSLNTEAFFGQGTRLTVV.

In its sample, this clone was seen once. The rearrangement joins TRBV5-1 to TRBJ2-2; 7 bases are shared with TRBD2. J lost 4 bases, V lost 3 bases, and 6 bases had no gene match. The CDR3 contains 15 residues. CDR1 is SGHRS and CDR2 is YFSETQ in the germline V gene. This CDR3 is CASSWTSMGTGELFF. The CDR3 DNA follows: TGCGCCAGCAGCTGGACTAGTATGGGCACCGGGGAGCTGTTTTTT. Looking up the rest from reference TRBV5-1 and TRBJ2-2 gives the full variable domain: KAGVTQTPRYLIKTRGQQVTLSCSPISGHRSVSWYQQTPGQGLQFLFEYFSETQRNKGNFPGRFSGRQFSNSRSEMNVSTLELGDSALYLCASSWTSMGTGELFFGEGSRLTVL.

This chain uses TRBV7-6 with TRBJ2-3; no definite D call. Germline V gene data show CDR1 as SGHVS and CDR2 as FNYEAQ. The CDR3 covers 15 residues. Trimming removed 2 bases from V and 2 bases from J, with 11 bases in between. CDR3 in DNA: TGTGCCAGCAGCTTACTCGACTCCTTCACAGATACGCAGTATTTT. This codes for CASSLLDSFTDTQYF.

V usage is TRBV2 and J usage is TRBJ2-3, with 7 nucleotides matching TRBD2. Losses at the gene ends were 4 bases for V and 0 bases for J; bases not matched to a gene: 7. Germline V gene data show CDR1 as SNHLY and CDR2 as FYNNEI. CDR3 length: 16 residues. The CDR3 DNA reads as TGTGCCAGCAGTGTGGGTAGCGGGTCTAGCACAGATACGCAGTATTTT. Translated: CASSVGSGSSTDTQYF.

V gene TRBV2 combines with J gene TRBJ2-4, with 8 nucleotides matching TRBD2. This CDR3 region has 12 residues. With 2 bases clipped from V and 14 bases from J, the junction kept 5 bases outside the gene matches. Per the germline V gene, CDR1 is SNHLY and CDR2 is FYNNEI. The CDR3 region is CASSELTSEKYF. In DNA, the CDR3 is TGTGCCAGCAGTGAATTGACTAGCGAGAAGTACTTC.

The J gene is TRBJ1-3, the V gene TRBV28; D gene ambiguous. The length of the CDR3 is 15 residues. Looked up from germline, CDR1 is MDHEN and CDR2 is SYDVKM. V was clipped by 2 bases and J by 0 bases, with 8 bases between them. The CDR3 loop reads CASSLGQYSGNTIYF. The CDR3 DNA is TGTGCCAGCAGTTTAGGGCAGTACTCTGGAAACACCATATATTTT.

The gene calls are TRBV29-1 and TRBJ2-7, with D maybe TRBD1 (6 bases). The germline V and J ends were trimmed by 0 bases and 3 bases, with 9 bases remaining between them. Germline V gene sequence: CDR1 SQVTM, CDR2 ANQGSEA. The CDR3 contains 13 residues. This chain's CDR3 is CSVEDPDSYEQYF. The CDR3 bases are TGCAGCGTTGAAGATCCGGACAGCTACGAGCAGTACTTC.

Only one count was recorded for this clone. The chain has TRBV29-1 and TRBJ1-5, with 8 bases fitting TRBD1. CDR1 is SQVTM, CDR2 ANQGSEA, per germline. V lost 8 bases and J lost 5; bases outside the gene matches: 8. The CDR3 has 13 amino acids. The CDR3 DNA reads as TGCAGCACCCGGACAGGGAGGGATCAGCCCCAGCATTTT. This encodes CSTRTGRDQPQHF.

Here the CDR3 DNA reads TGTGCCAGCTCACCACCGAGCCCCGGGACAGGAGCCTACGAGCAGTACTTC. It translates to CASSPPSPGTGAYEQYF. This chain joins TRBV18 and TRBJ2-7; TRBD1 matches at 8 bases. The CDR3 totals 17 residues. Per the germline V gene, CDR1 is KGHSH and CDR2 is LQKENI. Unmatched junction bases numbered 9, after V lost 0 bases and J lost 2 bases.

This clone showed up just a few times. V usage is TRBV27 and J usage is TRBJ1-2; D is perhaps TRBD1 (5 bases). The germline gives CDR1 MNHEY, CDR2 SMNVEV (reference sequence). CDR3 length: 13 amino acids. Trimming pared 6 bases from V and 7 bases from J, leaving 15 bases between. The DNA of the CDR3 is TGTGCCAGCAGCCGGGACTCTGGACGTGGCTACACCTTC. Protein sequence: CASSRDSGRGYTF.

The chain links TRBV5-1 to TRBJ1-1, with TRBD1 identical over 11 bases. V shed 3 bases, J shed 4 bases, and the junction held 8 bases outside the gene matches. This CDR3 contains 16 residues. Germline loops: CDR1 SGHRS, CDR2 YFSETQ. The CDR3 DNA follows: TGCGCCAGCAGCTGGGGACAGGGGGTAGTGATCACTGAAGCTTTCTTT. Its translation: CASSWGQGVVITEAFF.

V usage is TRBV5-8 and J usage is TRBJ2-3; D gene unclear. V lost 7 bases and J lost 4, with 13 bases in between. The germline V gene has CDR1 SGHTS and CDR2 YDEGEE. The CDR3 totals 13 residues. CDR3 DNA: TGTGCCAGCTTAGGCCTAGTCGCAGATACGCAGTATTTT. It encodes CASLGLVADTQYF.

The rearrangement uses TRBV7-8 and TRBJ2-7, with TRBD2 as a possible D gene (5 bases). CDR3 length: 14 residues. Germline assignment: CDR1 SGHVS and CDR2 FQNEAQ. V lost 5 bases and J 3 bases, leaving 14 bases between the germline ends. Here the CDR3 DNA reads TGTGCCAGCAGCCCCCCGTGGGAGAGCTACGAGCAGTACTTC. This codes for CASSPPWESYEQYF.

The sample holds one count of this clone. The chain carries TRBV2 and TRBJ1-4, with TRBD1 as a possible D gene (6 bases). The germline V gene has CDR1 SNHLY and CDR2 FYNNEI. Between the trimmed V and J ends, which lost 6 bases and 5 bases, there was a span of 16 bases. This CDR3 contains 15 residues. CDR3 sequence reads: CASSREGGANEKLFF. The CDR3 DNA follows: TGTGCCAGCAGCCGGGAGGGGGGGGCGAATGAAAAACTGTTTTTT.